This T cell receptor beta chain was identified in a study of cytomegalovirus exposure and HLA in healthy donors. Study-level results: According to the study, some 160 TCR beta chains were cytomegalovirus-associated.

The germline V and J ends were trimmed by 6 bases and 5 bases, with 14 bases remaining between them. Germline CDR1 and CDR2: SQVTM and ANQGSEA. This CDR3 spans 12 amino acids. TCRdb's copy holds only in-frame clones and misses some; the assay was immunoSEQ multiplex PCR. The table has about 330,000 clones, roughly 90% seen once. About this clone: Its cognate antigen is unknown.

This TCR came from a woman aged 18-29 years in good health and CMV-seronegative. Sequencing was carried out using PBMCs. V gene TRBV29-1 combines with J gene TRBJ2-7; weak D call: TRBD1 (6 bases). The CDR3 DNA is TGCAGCGTAGTCACAGGGTCCCACGAGCAGTACTTC. Its protein is CSVVTGSHEQYF.